This entry lists 3 T cell receptor beta chains sequenced from one sample in a study of T cells in tuberculosis. TCRdb's copy holds only in-frame clones and misses some; the assay was immunoSEQ multiplex PCR. The table includes about 40,000 clones, around 93% detected once. Sample: PBMCs. These receptors originate from a donor under 30 with latent tuberculosis or without tuberculosis infection. Some clones in this sample may be carry-over from other donors' samples.

The table lists this clone with a count of one. The genes are TRBV4-3 and TRBJ1-2; D perhaps matches TRBD1 (5 bases). The CDR3 totals 15 residues. The germline V gene encodes CDR1 LGHNA and CDR2 YSLEER. The V and J ends lost 2 bases and 2 bases respectively, with 12 bases between them. CDR3 sequence (DNA): TGCGCCAGCAGCCAAAGGGGAACAACGAACTATGGCTACACCTTC. Residues: CASSQRGTTNYGYTF.

The genes are TRBV27 and TRBJ1-5; D unresolved. Trimming removed 4 bases at V and 6 bases at J, with 13 bases between. The CDR3 has 14 residues. The germline gives CDR1 MNHEY, CDR2 SMNVEV (reference sequence). The CDR3 is CASSYGGGGQPQHF. As DNA, the CDR3 is TGTGCCAGCAGTTACGGTGGAGGAGGTCAGCCCCAGCATTTT.

The genes are TRBV28 and TRBJ1-2; D not resolved. This CDR3 spans 15 amino acids. The germline V gene has CDR1 MDHEN and CDR2 SYDVKM. V was clipped by 2 bases and J by 2 bases, with 12 bases between them. Written as DNA, the CDR3 is TGTGCCAGCAGTTTACCTCAGGTTGCGAACTATGGCTACACCTTC. This translates into CASSLPQVANYGYTF.